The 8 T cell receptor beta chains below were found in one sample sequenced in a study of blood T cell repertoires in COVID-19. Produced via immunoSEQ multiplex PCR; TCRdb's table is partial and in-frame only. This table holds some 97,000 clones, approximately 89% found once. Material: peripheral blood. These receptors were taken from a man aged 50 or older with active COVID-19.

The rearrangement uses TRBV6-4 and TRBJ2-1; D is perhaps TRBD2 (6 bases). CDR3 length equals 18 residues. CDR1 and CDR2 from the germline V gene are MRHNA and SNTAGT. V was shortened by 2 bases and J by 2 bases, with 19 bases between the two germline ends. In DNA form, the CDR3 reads TGTGCCAGCAGTGACCGCGAGCGGAGGGGAAGTCCCTACAATGAGCAGTTCTTC. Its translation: CASSDRERRGSPYNEQFF.

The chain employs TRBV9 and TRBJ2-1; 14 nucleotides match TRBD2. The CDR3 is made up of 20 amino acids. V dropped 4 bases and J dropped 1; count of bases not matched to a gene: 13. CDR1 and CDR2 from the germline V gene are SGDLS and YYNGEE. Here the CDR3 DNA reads TGTGCCAGCAGCTCCCGGTATGGGACTAGCGGGAGTGGATCCTACAATGAGCAGTTCTTC. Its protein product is CASSSRYGTSGSGSYNEQFF.

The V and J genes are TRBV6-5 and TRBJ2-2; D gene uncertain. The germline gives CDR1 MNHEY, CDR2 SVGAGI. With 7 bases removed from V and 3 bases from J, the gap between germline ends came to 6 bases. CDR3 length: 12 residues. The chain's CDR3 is CASTGDTGELFF. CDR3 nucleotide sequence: TGTGCCAGCACCGGAGACACCGGGGAGCTGTTTTTT.

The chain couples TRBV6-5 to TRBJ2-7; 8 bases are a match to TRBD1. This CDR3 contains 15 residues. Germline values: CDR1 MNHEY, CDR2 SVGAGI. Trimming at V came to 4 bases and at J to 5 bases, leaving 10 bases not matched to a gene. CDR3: CASSLRQGSLDEQYF. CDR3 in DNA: TGTGCCAGCAGTTTAAGACAGGGGAGTTTGGACGAGCAGTACTTC.

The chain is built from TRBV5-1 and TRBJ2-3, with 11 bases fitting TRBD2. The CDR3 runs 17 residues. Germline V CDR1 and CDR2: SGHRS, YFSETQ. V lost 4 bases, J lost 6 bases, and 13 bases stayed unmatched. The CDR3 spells CASSGSSGGPPQDTQYF. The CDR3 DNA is TGCGCCAGCAGCGGTTCTAGCGGGGGGCCCCCGCAGGATACGCAGTATTTT.

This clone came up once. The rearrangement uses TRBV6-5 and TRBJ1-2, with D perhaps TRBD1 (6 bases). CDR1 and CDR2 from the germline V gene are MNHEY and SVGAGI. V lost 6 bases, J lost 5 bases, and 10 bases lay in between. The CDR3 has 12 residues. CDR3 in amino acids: CASRNTGYGYTF. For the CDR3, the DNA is TGTGCCAGCAGAAACACAGGGTATGGCTACACCTTC.

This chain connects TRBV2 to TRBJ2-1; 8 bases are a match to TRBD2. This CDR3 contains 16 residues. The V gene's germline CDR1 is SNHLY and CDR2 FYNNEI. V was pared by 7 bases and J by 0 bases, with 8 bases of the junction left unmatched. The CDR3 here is CASIKSGSASYNEQFF. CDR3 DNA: TGTGCCAGCATTAAGAGCGGGAGCGCCTCCTACAATGAGCAGTTCTTC.

The CDR3: CAISIGDLGGADTQYF. In DNA, the CDR3 is TGTGCCATCAGCATAGGGGACCTCGGGGGAGCAGATACGCAGTATTTT. This chain uses TRBV10-3 with TRBJ2-3, with D tentatively TRBD2 (6 bases). In germline, CDR1 is ENHRY, CDR2 SYGVKD. V was pared by 6 bases and J by 4 bases, with 20 bases between. CDR3 length: 16 amino acids.